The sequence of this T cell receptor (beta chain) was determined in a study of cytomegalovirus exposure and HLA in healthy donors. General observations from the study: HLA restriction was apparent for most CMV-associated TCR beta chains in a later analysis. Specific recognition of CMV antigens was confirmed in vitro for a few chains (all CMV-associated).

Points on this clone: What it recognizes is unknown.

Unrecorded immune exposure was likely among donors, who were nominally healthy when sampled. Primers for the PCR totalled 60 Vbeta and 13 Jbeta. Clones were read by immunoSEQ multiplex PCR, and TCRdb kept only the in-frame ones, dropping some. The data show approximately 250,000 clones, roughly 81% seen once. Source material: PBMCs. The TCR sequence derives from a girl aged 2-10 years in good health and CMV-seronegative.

DNA of the CDR3: TGCGCCAGCAGCCAAGGGATACAGGGTAGTAATTCACCCCTCCACTTT. This encodes CASSQGIQGSNSPLHF. The rearrangement links TRBV4-1 to TRBJ1-6; weak D call: TRBD1 (6 bases). The ends were cut back, 1 base at V and 6 bases at J, with 13 bases in the middle. The CDR3 totals 16 residues. From germline, CDR1 is MGHRA and CDR2 YSYEKL.